This passage covers 10 T cell receptor beta chains from one sample sequenced in a study of metastatic and nonmetastatic thyroid tumors. Patients underwent thyroid surgery, and none had received any treatment before it. TCRdb reassembled clones from the PCR reads with MiXCR. The sample records 6,000 to 8,500 clones, roughly 3.5% being singletons. The sequenced sample consisted of tumor tissue. All receptors come from a female donor with papillary thyroid cancer or a benign thyroid nodule (not recorded which). Some clones in this sample may be carry-over from other donors' samples.

This clone has at least ten counts. The rearrangement uses TRBV30 and TRBJ2-3, with D unresolved. Germline-derived CDR1 and CDR2 are GTSNPN and SVGIG (reference sequence). The CDR3 length is 14 residues. V was shortened by 5 bases and J by 5 bases, with 17 bases between the two germline ends. In DNA, the CDR3 is TGTGCCTGGGCTCCGGGCCTTAGGGTAGATACGCAGTATTTT. Translation gives CAWAPGLRVDTQYF.

There are many counts of this clone. The chain combines TRBV5-1 with TRBJ2-4; 9 bases are a match to TRBD1. CDR3 size: 14 residues. V shed 4 bases and J 7 bases; nucleotides not matched to a gene: 6. The germline V gene encodes CDR1 SGHRS and CDR2 YFSETQ. CDR3 protein: CASSQGTGYNIQYF. Here the CDR3 DNA reads TGCGCCAGCAGCCAAGGGACAGGGTACAACATTCAGTACTTC.

This clone was counted many times. This sequence joins TRBV2 and TRBJ2-1, with TRBD1 identical over 8 bases. Germline V gene data show CDR1 as SNHLY and CDR2 as FYNNEI. CDR3 length: 14 amino acids. Trimming removed 5 bases from V and 8 bases from J; junction bases left unmatched: 8. In nucleotides, the CDR3 is TGTGCCAGCAGTTCTTGGACAGGGCGGGATGAGCAGTTCTTC. It yields the protein CASSSWTGRDEQFF.

The sample holds many counts of this clone. The chain uses TRBV13 and TRBJ2-1; possibly TRBD1 for D (6 bases). The length of the CDR3 is 18 residues. Trimming left V 0 bases short and J 0 bases short, with 15 bases between. Germline CDR1 reads PRHDT; CDR2 reads FYEKMQ (reference sequence). The CDR3 loop is CASSLGYGSRGSYNEQFF. The DNA of the CDR3 is TGTGCCAGCAGCTTAGGTTATGGTTCCAGGGGCTCCTACAATGAGCAGTTCTTC.

This clone was observed at least ten times. The V gene is TRBV3-1, the J gene TRBJ2-1; TRBD2 matches 9 bases. The CDR3 spans 15 residues. Losses at the gene ends were 3 bases for V and 5 bases for J; bases not matched to a gene: 5. Germline values: CDR1 LGHDT, CDR2 YNNKEL (reference sequence). CDR3 sequence (DNA): TGTGCCAGCAGCCAGGATCCTAGCGGGGACAATGAGCAGTTCTTC. This codes for CASSQDPSGDNEQFF.

This chain links TRBV20-1 with TRBJ2-3, with 10 nucleotides matching TRBD2. The CDR3 spans 15 residues. V shed 2 bases, J shed 2 bases, and the junction held 4 bases outside the gene matches. Germline V gene lookup returns CDR1 DFQATT and CDR2 SNEGSKA (reference sequence). The CDR3 DNA follows: TGCAGTGCTAGACCACTAGCGGGGTTCACAGATACGCAGTATTTT. It codes for CSARPLAGFTDTQYF.

In its sample, this clone was seen many times. A much more abundant neighbour one base away suggests this may be a read error. Without the conserved terminal phenylalanine or tryptophan, this CDR3 likely stems from a read error. The CDR3 sequence is CASSGQSYNEQFV. CDR3 coding DNA: TGTGCCAGTTCAGGCCAGTCCTACAATGAGCAGTTCGTC. This chain joins TRBV28 and TRBJ2-1; D not certain. Looked up from germline, CDR1 is MDHEN and CDR2 is SYDVKM. This CDR3 has 13 residues. V gave up 9 bases and J gave up 1 base, with 10 bases separating them.

This clone showed up many times. The chain recombines TRBV5-1 with TRBJ2-5; TRBD1 aligns across 9 bases. The J segment lost 3 bases and the V segment lost 4 bases, leaving 7 bases of the junction unmatched. The CDR3 has 15 residues. Germline CDR1 is SGHRS and CDR2 is YFSETQ. The CDR3: CASSSFGQGKETQYF. The CDR3 nucleotides are TGCGCCAGCAGCAGTTTTGGACAGGGGAAAGAGACCCAGTACTTC.

This clone was counted at least ten times. A single base separates this from a much larger clone, so it may be a read error. In the same sample, other DNA sequences code for this CDR3. The chain has TRBV6-5 and TRBJ1-5; D gene ambiguous. In germline, CDR1 is MNHEY, CDR2 SVGAGI. The CDR3 is 14 residues long. The CDR3 loop is CASSYSQVAQPQHF. The CDR3 bases are TGTGCCAGTAGTTACTCGCAGGTAGCTCAGCCCCAGCATTTT.

This clone came up many times. As the CDR3 is not closed by the conserved phenylalanine or tryptophan, this likely results from a read error. The chain combines TRBV28 with TRBJ1-5; TRBD1 matches 8 bases. Germline V CDR1 and CDR2: MDHEN, SYDVKM. V was clipped by 5 bases and J by 6 bases; unmatched bases: 6. The CDR3 totals 14 residues. The CDR3 nucleotides are TGTGCCAGCAGTGGGGACAGGTTGGGTCAGCCCCAGCATCTT. Translating gives CASSGDRLGQPQHL.